This entry describes one T cell receptor beta chain. Its antigen remains unidentified. These data come from a study of blood T cells in healthy people across ages. Healthy Caucasian individuals from Russia aged about 6 to 90 were enrolled as donors. Then a second PCR, running roughly 7 to 11 cycles, was carried out with a sample-barcoded 5' primer and a J-beta primer mix. TCRdb reanalysed the 5' RACE reads using MiXCR and keeps one entry per CDR3 protein. The sample lists about 1,500,000 distinct CDR3 sequences, about 43% occurring once. Study findings and constraints: Per-million-T-cell TCR beta diversity fell roughly linearly with age. Correlation between TCR beta diversity and naive T cell percentage was strong. Greater diversity and more naive CD4+ cells were seen in long-lived donors than in aged donors.

This CDR3 comprises 15 residues. Germline V gives CDR1 DFQATT, CDR2 SNEGSKA (reference sequence). V gave up 1 base and J gave up 2 bases, with 12 bases separating them. Sequenced material: blood. The TCR sequence derives from a woman aged 18 to 35 in good health. The chain combines TRBV20-1 with TRBJ1-5; the D gene is possibly TRBD1 (6 bases). CDR3 protein: CSARGEGGGNQPQHF. The CDR3 bases are TGCAGTGCTAGAGGGGAGGGGGGGGGCAATCAGCCCCAGCATTTT.